One T cell receptor beta chain is described in this entry. Its antigen is currently unknown. This sample was taken from a study of cytomegalovirus exposure and HLA in healthy donors. Overall study results and limits: Segments of the TCR beta V type were, in most cases, productive about 87% or about 30% of the time in an earlier analysis.

The CDR3 totals 16 residues. The germline V gene has CDR1 SGHTS and CDR2 YDEGEE. Deletions cut 1 base from V and 1 base from J, with 12 bases between. The PCR made use of 60 Vbeta and 13 Jbeta primers. Clones were sequenced by immunoSEQ multiplex PCR, and TCRdb holds only the in-frame ones, with some missing. The data hold roughly 170,000 clones, with roughly 78% observed a single time. The sample consisted of PBMCs. The clonotype comes from a boy aged 5 to 17 in good health and CMV-seronegative. This chain connects TRBV5-8 to TRBJ1-5, with D possibly TRBD1 on 6 matching bases. DNA for the CDR3: TGTGCCAGCAGCTTGATAACAGGGCCGAGCAATCAGCCCCAGCATTTT. It is translated as CASSLITGPSNQPQHF.